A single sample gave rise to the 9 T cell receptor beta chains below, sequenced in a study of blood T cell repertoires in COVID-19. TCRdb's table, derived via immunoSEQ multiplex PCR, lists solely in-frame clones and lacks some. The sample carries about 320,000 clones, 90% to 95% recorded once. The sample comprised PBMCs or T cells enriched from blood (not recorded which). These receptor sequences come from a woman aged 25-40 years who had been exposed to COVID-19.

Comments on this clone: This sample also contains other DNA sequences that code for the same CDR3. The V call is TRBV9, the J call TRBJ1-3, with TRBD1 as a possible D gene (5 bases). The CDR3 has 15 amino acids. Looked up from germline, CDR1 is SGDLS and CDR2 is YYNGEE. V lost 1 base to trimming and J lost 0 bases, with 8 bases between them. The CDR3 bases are TGTGCCAGCAGCGTACAGGGTTCCTCTGGAAACACCATATATTTT. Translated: CASSVQGSSGNTIYF.

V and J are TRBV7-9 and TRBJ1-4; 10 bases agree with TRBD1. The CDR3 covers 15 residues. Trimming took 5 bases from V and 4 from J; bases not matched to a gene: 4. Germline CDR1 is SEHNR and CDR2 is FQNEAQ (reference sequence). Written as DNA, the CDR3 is TGTGCCAGCAGCCCTGGACAGGGGGTTAATGAAAAACTGTTTTTT. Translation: CASSPGQGVNEKLFF.

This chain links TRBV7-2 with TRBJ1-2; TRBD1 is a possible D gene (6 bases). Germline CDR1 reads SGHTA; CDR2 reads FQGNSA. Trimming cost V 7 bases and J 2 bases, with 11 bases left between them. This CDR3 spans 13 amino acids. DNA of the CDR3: TGTGCCAGCACCCAGACAGGAAACTATGGCTACACCTTC. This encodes CASTQTGNYGYTF.

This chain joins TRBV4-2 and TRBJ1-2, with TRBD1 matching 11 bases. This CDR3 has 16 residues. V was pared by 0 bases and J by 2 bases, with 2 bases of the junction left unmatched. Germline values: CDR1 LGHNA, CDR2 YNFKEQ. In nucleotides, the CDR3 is TGTGCCAGCAGCCAAGAATGGGACAGGGGGAACTATGGCTACACCTTC. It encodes CASSQEWDRGNYGYTF.

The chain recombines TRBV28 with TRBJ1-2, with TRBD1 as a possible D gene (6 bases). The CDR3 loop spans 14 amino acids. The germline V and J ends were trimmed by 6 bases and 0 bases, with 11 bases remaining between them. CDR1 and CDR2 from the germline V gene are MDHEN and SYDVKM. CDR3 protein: CASRPGEANYGYTF. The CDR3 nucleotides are TGTGCCAGCAGACCAGGGGAAGCTAACTATGGCTACACCTTC.

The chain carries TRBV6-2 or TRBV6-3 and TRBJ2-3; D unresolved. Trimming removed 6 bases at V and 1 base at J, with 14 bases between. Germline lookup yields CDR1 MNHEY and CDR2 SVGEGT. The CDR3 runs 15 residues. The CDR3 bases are TGTGCCAGCAGCCTCGCCGGTTTCGGCACAGATACGCAGTATTTT. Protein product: CASSLAGFGTDTQYF.

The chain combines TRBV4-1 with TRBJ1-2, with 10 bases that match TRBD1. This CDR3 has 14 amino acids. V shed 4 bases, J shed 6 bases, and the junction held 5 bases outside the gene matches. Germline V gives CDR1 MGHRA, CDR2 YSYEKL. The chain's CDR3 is CASSPDRGSDGYTF. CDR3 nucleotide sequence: TGCGCCAGCAGCCCGGACAGGGGGAGTGATGGCTACACCTTC.

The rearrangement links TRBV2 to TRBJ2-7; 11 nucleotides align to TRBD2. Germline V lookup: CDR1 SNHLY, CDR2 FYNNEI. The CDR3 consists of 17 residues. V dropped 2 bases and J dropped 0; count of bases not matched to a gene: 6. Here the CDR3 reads CASSELAGGQSSYEQYF. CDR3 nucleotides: TGTGCCAGCAGTGAATTAGCGGGGGGGCAAAGCTCCTACGAGCAGTACTTC.

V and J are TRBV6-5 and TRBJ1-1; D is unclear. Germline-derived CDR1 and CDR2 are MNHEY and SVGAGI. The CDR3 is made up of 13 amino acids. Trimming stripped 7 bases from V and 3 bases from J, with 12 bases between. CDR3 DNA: TGTGCCAGCAACCGGAGGAGGGACACTGAAGCTTTCTTT. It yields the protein CASNRRRDTEAFF.